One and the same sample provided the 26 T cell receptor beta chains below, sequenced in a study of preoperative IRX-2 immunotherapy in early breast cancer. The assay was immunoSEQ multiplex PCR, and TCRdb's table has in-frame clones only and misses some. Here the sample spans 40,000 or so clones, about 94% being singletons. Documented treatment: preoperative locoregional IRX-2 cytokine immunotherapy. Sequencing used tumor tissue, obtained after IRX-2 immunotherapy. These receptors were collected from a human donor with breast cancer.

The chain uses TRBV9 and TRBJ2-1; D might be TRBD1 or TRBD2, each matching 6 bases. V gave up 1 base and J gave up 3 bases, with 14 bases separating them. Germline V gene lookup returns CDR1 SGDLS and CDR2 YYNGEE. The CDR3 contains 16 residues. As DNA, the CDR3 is TGTGCCAGCAGCGTATTGCCGGGGGCATTCTACAATGAGCAGTTCTTC. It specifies CASSVLPGAFYNEQFF.

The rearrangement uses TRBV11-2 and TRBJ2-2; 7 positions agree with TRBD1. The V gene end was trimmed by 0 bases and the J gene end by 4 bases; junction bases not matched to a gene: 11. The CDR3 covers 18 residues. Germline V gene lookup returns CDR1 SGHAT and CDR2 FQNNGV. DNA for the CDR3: TGTGCCAGCAGCTTAGATGGTTTCGGGACAGCCGGCACCGGGGAGCTGTTTTTT. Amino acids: CASSLDGFGTAGTGELFF. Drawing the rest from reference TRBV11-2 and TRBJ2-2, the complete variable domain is EAGVAQSPRYKIIEKRQSVAFWCNPISGHATLYWYQQILGQGPKLLIQFQNNGVVDDSQLPKDRFSAERLKGVDSTLKIQPAKLEDSAVYLCASSLDGFGTAGTGELFFGEGSRLTVL.

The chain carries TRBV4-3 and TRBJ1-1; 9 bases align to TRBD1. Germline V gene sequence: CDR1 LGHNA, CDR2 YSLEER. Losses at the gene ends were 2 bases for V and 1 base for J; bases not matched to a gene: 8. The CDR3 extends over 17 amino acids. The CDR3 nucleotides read TGCGCCAGCAGCCAACTTCTTGGGGACAGGGAGAACACTGAAGCTTTCTTT. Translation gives CASSQLLGDRENTEAFF.

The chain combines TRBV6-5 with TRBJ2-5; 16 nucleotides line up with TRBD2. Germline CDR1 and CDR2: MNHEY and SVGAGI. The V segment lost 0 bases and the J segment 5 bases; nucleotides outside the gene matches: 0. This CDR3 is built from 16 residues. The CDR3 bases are TGTGCCAGCAGTTACTCGGGACTAGCGGGAGGGGAGACCCAGTACTTC. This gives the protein CASSYSGLAGGETQYF.

The CDR3 sequence is CASSHLGTSGRDSTDTQYF. The CDR3 DNA follows: TGTGCCAGCAGCCACCTGGGGACTAGCGGGAGGGATAGCACAGATACGCAGTATTTT. J is TRBJ2-3 and V is TRBV4-2; 16 bases fit TRBD2. Germline V lookup: CDR1 LGHNA, CDR2 YNFKEQ. The CDR3 is 19 residues long. Losses at the gene ends were 3 bases for V and 0 bases for J; bases not matched to a gene: 6.

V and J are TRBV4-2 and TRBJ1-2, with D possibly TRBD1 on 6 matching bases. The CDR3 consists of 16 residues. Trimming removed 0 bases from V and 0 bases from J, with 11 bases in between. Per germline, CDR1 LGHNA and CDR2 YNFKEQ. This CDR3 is CASSQEMRGTNYGYTF. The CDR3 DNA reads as TGTGCCAGCAGCCAAGAAATGAGGGGGACTAACTATGGCTACACCTTC.

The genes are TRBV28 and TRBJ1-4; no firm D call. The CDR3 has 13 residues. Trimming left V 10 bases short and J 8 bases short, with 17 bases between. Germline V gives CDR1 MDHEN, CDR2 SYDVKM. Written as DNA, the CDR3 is TGTGCCATCGCCGCGAGTCGTCGAGAAAAACTGTTTTTT. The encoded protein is CAIAASRREKLFF.

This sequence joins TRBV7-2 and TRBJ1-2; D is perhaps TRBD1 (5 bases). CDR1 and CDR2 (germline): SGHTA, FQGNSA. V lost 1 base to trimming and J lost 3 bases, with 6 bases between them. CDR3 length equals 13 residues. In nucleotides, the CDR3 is TGTGCCAGCAGCTTAGACAGGCACTATGGCTACACCTTC. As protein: CASSLDRHYGYTF.

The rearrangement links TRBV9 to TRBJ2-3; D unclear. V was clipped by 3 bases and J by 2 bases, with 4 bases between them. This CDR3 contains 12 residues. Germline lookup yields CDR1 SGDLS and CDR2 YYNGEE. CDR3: CASSAYTDTQYF. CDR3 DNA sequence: TGTGCCAGCAGCGCTTACACAGATACGCAGTATTTT.

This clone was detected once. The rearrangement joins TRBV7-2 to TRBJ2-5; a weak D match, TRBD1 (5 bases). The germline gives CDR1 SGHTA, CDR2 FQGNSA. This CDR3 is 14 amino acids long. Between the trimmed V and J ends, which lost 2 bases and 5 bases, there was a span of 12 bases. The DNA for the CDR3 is TGTGCCAGCAGCTTACAGGGTTCACGGGAGACCCAGTACTTC. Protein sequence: CASSLQGSRETQYF.

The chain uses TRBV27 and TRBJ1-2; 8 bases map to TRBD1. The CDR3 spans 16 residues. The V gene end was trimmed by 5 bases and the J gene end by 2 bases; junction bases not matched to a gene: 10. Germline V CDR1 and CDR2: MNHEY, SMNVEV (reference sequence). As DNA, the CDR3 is TGTGCCAGCAGTCCCAACAGCGGACAGGGAAACTATGGCTACACCTTC. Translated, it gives CASSPNSGQGNYGYTF.

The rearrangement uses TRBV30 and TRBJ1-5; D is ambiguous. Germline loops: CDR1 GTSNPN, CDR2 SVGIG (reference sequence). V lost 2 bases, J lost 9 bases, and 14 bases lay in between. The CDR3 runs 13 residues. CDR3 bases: TGTGCCTGGAGTCTATCCCTATGGGTGCCCCAGCATTTT. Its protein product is CAWSLSLWVPQHF.

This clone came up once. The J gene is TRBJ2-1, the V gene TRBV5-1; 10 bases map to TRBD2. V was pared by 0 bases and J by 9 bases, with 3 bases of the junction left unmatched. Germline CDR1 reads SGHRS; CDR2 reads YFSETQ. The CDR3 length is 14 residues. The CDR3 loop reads CASSLDPSGSEQFF. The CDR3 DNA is TGCGCCAGCAGCTTGGATCCTAGCGGGAGTGAGCAGTTCTTC. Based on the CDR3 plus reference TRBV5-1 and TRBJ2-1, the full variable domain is KAGVTQTPRYLIKTRGQQVTLSCSPISGHRSVSWYQQTPGQGLQFLFEYFSETQRNKGNFPGRFSGRQFSNSRSEMNVSTLELGDSALYLCASSLDPSGSEQFFGPGTRLTVL.

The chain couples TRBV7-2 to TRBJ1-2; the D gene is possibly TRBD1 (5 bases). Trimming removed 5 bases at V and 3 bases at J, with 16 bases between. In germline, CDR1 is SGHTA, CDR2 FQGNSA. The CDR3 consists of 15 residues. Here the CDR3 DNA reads TGTGCCAGCAGCCCGCAGGGTGCGTGGGACTATGGCTACACCTTC. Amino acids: CASSPQGAWDYGYTF. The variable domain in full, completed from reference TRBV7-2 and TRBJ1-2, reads GAGVSQSPSNKVTEKGKDVELRCDPISGHTALYWYRQSLGQGLEFLIYFQGNSAPDKSGLPSDRFSAERTGGSVSTLTIQRTQQEDSAVYLCASSPQGAWDYGYTFGSGTRLTVV.

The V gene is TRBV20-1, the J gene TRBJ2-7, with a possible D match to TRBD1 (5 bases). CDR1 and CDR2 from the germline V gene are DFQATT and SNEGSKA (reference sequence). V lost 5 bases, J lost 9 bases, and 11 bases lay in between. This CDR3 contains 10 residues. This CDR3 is CSAAGYGQYF. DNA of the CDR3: TGCAGTGCTGCAGGGTATGGGCAGTACTTC.

The CDR3: CASSPMGVPYEQYF. The CDR3 DNA follows: TGTGCCAGTAGTCCCATGGGAGTTCCCTACGAGCAGTACTTC. The V gene is TRBV19, the J gene TRBJ2-7, with a tentative D call TRBD2 (5 bases). The CDR3 sequence is 14 residues long. The V gene lost 5 bases and the J gene lost 2 bases, with 13 bases spanning the gap. CDR1 is LNHDA and CDR2 is SQIVND in the germline V gene (reference sequence).

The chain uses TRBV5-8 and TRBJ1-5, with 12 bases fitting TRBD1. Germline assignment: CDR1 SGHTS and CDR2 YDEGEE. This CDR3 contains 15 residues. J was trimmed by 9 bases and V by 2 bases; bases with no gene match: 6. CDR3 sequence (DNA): TGTGCCAGCAGCTTTGGGACAGGGGGCCGGTGGCCCCAGCATTTT. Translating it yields CASSFGTGGRWPQHF. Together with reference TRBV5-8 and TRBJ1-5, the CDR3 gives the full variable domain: EAGVTQSPTHLIKTRGQQATLRCSPISGHTSVYWYQQALGLGLQFLLWYDEGEERNRGNFPPRFSGRQFPNYSSELNVNALELEDSALYLCASSFGTGGRWPQHFGDGTRLSIL.

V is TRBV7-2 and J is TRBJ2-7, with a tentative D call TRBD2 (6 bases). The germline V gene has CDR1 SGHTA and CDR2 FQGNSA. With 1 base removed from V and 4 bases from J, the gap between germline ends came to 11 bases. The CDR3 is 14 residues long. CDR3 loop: CASSLVGAGYEQYF. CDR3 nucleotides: TGTGCCAGCAGCTTAGTTGGGGCGGGGTACGAGCAGTACTTC.

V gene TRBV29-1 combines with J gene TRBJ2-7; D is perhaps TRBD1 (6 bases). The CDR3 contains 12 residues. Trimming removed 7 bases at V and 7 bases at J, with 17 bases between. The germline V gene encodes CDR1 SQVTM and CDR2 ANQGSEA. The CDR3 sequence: CSADSFRGEQYF. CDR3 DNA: TGCAGCGCCGACAGTTTTAGGGGGGAGCAGTACTTC.

The CDR3 region is CASRDEGPSYEQYF. CDR3 nucleotides: TGTGCCAGCAGGGACGAGGGGCCTTCCTACGAGCAGTACTTC. This chain uses TRBV6-5 with TRBJ2-7, with D perhaps TRBD1 or TRBD2 (5 bases each). This CDR3 is built from 14 residues. Germline values: CDR1 MNHEY, CDR2 SVGAGI. Trimming removed 6 bases from V and 1 base from J, with 13 bases in between.

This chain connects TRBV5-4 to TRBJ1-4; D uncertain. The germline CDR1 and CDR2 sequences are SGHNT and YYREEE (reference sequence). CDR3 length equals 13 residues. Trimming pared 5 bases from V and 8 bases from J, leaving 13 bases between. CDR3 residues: CASRAGLREKLFF. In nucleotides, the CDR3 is TGTGCCAGCAGGGCAGGCCTAAGGGAAAAACTGTTTTTT.

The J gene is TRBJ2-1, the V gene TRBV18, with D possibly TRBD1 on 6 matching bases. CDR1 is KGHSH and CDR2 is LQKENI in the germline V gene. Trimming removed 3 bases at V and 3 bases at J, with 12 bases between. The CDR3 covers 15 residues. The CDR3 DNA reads TGTGCCAGCTCACCGACAGGTAGGAACTACAATGAGCAGTTCTTC. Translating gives CASSPTGRNYNEQFF.

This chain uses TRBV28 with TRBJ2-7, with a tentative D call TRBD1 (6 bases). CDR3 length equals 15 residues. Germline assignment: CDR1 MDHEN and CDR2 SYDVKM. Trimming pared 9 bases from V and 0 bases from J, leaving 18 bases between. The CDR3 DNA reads TGTGCCAGTTTCTACAGGGAAGGGAGCTCCTACGAGCAGTACTTC. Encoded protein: CASFYREGSSYEQYF.

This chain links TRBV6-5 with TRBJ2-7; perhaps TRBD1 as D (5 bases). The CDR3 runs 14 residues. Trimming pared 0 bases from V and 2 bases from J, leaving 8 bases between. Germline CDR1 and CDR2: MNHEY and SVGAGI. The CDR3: CASSYSTDPYEQYF. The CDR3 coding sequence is TGTGCCAGCAGTTACTCGACAGACCCCTACGAGCAGTACTTC.

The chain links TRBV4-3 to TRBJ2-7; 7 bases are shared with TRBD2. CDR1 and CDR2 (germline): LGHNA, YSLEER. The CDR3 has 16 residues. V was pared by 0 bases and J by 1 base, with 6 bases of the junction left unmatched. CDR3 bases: TGCGCCAGCAGCCAAGATTCCGGGGAGGGTTCCTACGAGCAGTACTTC. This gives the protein CASSQDSGEGSYEQYF.

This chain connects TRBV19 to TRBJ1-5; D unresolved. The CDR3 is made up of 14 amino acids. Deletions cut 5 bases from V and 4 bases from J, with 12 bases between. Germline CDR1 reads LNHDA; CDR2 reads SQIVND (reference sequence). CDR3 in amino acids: CASSLPRLNQPQHF. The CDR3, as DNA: TGTGCCAGTAGTCTACCACGTCTTAATCAGCCCCAGCATTTT.